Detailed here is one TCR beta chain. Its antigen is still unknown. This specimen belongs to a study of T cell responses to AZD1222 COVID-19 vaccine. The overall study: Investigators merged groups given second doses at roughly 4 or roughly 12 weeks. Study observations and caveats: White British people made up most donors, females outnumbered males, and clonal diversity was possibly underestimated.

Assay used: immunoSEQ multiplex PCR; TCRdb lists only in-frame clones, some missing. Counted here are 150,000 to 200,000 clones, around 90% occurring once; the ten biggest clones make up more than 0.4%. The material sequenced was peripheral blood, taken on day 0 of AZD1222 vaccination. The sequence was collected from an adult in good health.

The CDR3 reads CASTPSGAYEQYF. As DNA, the CDR3 is TGTGCCAGCACCCCTAGCGGAGCTTACGAGCAGTACTTC. V and J are TRBV5-4 and TRBJ2-7; 7 nucleotides align to TRBD2. CDR1 is SGHNT, CDR2 YYREEE, per germline (reference sequence). The CDR3 consists of 13 residues. The J segment lost 4 bases and the V segment lost 6 bases, leaving 7 bases of the junction unmatched.